The rows below give T cell receptor beta chains drawn from one sample of a study of neurological immune-mediated disorders. MiXCR, applied by TCRdb to the 5' RACE reads, yields one record per CDR3 protein. The sample lists around 40,000 distinct CDR3 sequences; 6% to 7.5% were seen once. The sequencing sample was made of CD4+ T cells from blood. The receptors come from a man aged 45-65 years in good health. The conserved cysteine and the conserved F or W are not part of the CDR3 here.

j_call | v_call | cdr3_aa
TRBJ1-1 | TRBV6-2/TRBV6-3 | ASSSHPRAF
TRBJ2-6 | TRBV6-5 | ASSGSGANVLT
TRBJ1-1 | TRBV5-1 | ANSRHMNTEAF
TRBJ2-2 | TRBV7-2 | ASSLVQAGVMRTGELF
TRBJ2-5 | TRBV7-6 | ASSSSGTRETQY
TRBJ1-2 | TRBV5-1 | ASSSLGQDGYT
TRBJ1-4 | TRBV6-1 | ASSAGFVKEKLF
TRBJ2-5 | TRBV28 | ASSLGRARQTQY
TRBJ2-1 | TRBV20-1 | SARGPLAGGLGFNEQF
TRBJ2-4 | TRBV29-1 | SVEPPETGAKNIQY
TRBJ1-1 | TRBV7-9 | ASSFQGRNTEAF
TRBJ1-2 | TRBV20-1 | SARIHGPGGYT
TRBJ2-7 | TRBV5-1 | ASSPGQGVHEQY
TRBJ1-6 | TRBV4-1 | ASSLRQDNSPLH
TRBJ1-5 | TRBV5-1 | ASSLGGSSNQPQH
TRBJ2-7 | TRBV7-9 | ASSQSGSPYEQY
TRBJ1-2 | TRBV7-2 | ASSLDRGNYGYT
TRBJ2-1 | TRBV18 | ASSPGRTNEQF
TRBJ2-1 | TRBV24-1 | ATSDLGTSGRANEQF
TRBJ2-7 | TRBV10-1 | ASTGPYEQY
TRBJ2-7 | TRBV9 | ASSYRAGDTYEQY
TRBJ2-2 | TRBV7-3 | ASSSQAGVNTGELF
TRBJ1-5 | TRBV12-3/TRBV12-4 | ASRRTALSNQPQH
TRBJ2-5 | TRBV28 | ASSSPPGTRSETQY
TRBJ1-2 | TRBV3-1 | ASSQLSPRAFSYGYT
TRBJ2-5 | TRBV18 | ASSPRGDQETQY
TRBJ2-3 | TRBV20-1 | SANPPEFTQY
TRBJ2-3 | TRBV10-3 | AISGNRGSTDTQY
TRBJ2-1 | TRBV5-5 | ASSLLQGSYNEQF
TRBJ2-7 | TRBV28 | ASTPPVRGEQY
TRBJ2-7 | TRBV28 | ASLPQGSSPYEQY
TRBJ2-3 | TRBV5-1 | ASSLGGSGTDTQY
TRBJ2-1 | TRBV15 | ATSRGLGGAEQF
TRBJ2-7 | TRBV20-1 | SASGVQSYEQY
TRBJ1-1 | TRBV7-8 | ASSLRLLQGEAF
TRBJ2-7 | TRBV6-2/TRBV6-3 | ASSPLGLASTYEQY
TRBJ1-1 | TRBV7-3 | ASSYGTSTEAF
TRBJ2-1 | TRBV10-3 | AISAVAVYNEQF
TRBJ2-1 | TRBV7-2 | ASSLTRTVTGEQF
TRBJ1-5 | TRBV12-3/TRBV12-4 | ASSAFRYRNQPQH
TRBJ1-5 | TRBV3-1 | ASSQDIRANQPQH
TRBJ2-4 | TRBV29-1 | SVEGTRGVRAKNIQY
TRBJ1-4 | TRBV5-1 | ASRHGRQGEKLF
TRBJ2-7 | TRBV5-1 | ASSRTVPYEQY
TRBJ2-1 | TRBV9 | ASSVGLYDNEQF
TRBJ2-1 | TRBV4-3 | ASSPETSGRNNEQF
TRBJ1-1 | TRBV18 | ASSQPTGREAF
TRBJ2-1 | TRBV14 | ASSRHGGTGFFNEQF
TRBJ1-5 | TRBV7-2 | ASSLKDAQPQH
TRBJ2-5 | TRBV5-1 | ASGSTGYPEETQY
TRBJ1-1 | TRBV4-1 | ASSRGPGWTEAF
TRBJ1-1 | TRBV5-5 | ASSGLGNTEAF
TRBJ2-7 | TRBV12-3/TRBV12-4 | ATTKGLEQY
TRBJ2-5 | TRBV10-3 | ATRTGGIQETQY
TRBJ1-6 | TRBV25-1 | ASRPQGARNSPLH
TRBJ2-3 | TRBV20-1 | SASRTLTDTQY
TRBJ2-5 | TRBV20-1 | SARGSGKETQY
TRBJ1-5 | TRBV6-2/TRBV6-3 | ASSSTSDYPYSNQPQH